The 9 T cell receptor beta chains in this list originate from one sample, sequenced in a study of T cells in tuberculosis. Using immunoSEQ multiplex PCR, the repertoire was profiled, and TCRdb retains in-frame clones only, with some absent. The sample has tens of thousands of clones, around 97% seen once. The sample was PBMCs. These receptor sequences come from a donor under 30 with latent tuberculosis or without tuberculosis infection.

The V and J genes are TRBV6-6 and TRBJ1-5, with 8 bases aligning to TRBD1. This CDR3 spans 15 amino acids. Per germline, CDR1 MNHNY and CDR2 SVGAGI (reference sequence). The J segment lost 5 bases and the V segment lost 2 bases, leaving 5 bases of the junction unmatched. CDR3 residues: CASSYGQGSHQPQHF. In DNA form, the CDR3 reads TGTGCCAGCAGTTACGGACAGGGCTCGCATCAGCCCCAGCATTTT.

The chain uses TRBV25-1 and TRBJ1-2; 10 bases line up with TRBD1. Germline V gene sequence: CDR1 MGHDK, CDR2 SYGVNS. The CDR3 has 16 amino acids. V lost 1 base and J lost 6; bases outside the gene matches: 8. The CDR3 loop reads CASSELKMDRGNGYTF. CDR3 coding DNA: TGTGCCAGCAGTGAATTAAAAATGGACAGGGGGAATGGCTACACCTTC.

J is TRBJ2-1 and V is TRBV9, with D uncertain. V was cut by 1 base and J by 1 base, with 9 bases left in between. CDR1 and CDR2 (germline): SGDLS, YYNGEE. CDR3 length: 15 amino acids. DNA for the CDR3: TGTGCCAGCAGCGTAAGGTCAGCGTCCTACAATGAGCAGTTCTTC. Translating it yields CASSVRSASYNEQFF. The full variable domain, completed using reference TRBV9 and TRBJ2-1, is DSGVTQTPKHLITATGQRVTLRCSPRSGDLSVYWYQQSLDQGLQFLIQYYNGEERAKGNILERFSAQQFPDLHSELNLSSLELGDSALYFCASSVRSASYNEQFFGPGTRLTVL.

This chain connects TRBV7-9 to TRBJ1-5; TRBD1 agrees at 10 bases. This CDR3 spans 14 amino acids. Germline V gives CDR1 SEHNR, CDR2 FQNEAQ (reference sequence). J was trimmed by 6 bases and V by 5 bases; bases with no gene match: 4. CDR3 residues: CASSAGTGVQPQHF. The CDR3 DNA sequence: TGTGCCAGCAGCGCGGGGACAGGGGTTCAGCCCCAGCATTTT.

V gene TRBV30 combines with J gene TRBJ1-5; TRBD1 aligns across 9 bases. V shed 0 bases, J shed 4 bases, and the junction held 1 base outside the gene matches. Germline V lookup: CDR1 GTSNPN, CDR2 SVGIG (reference sequence). This CDR3 has 14 amino acids. The CDR3 reads CAWSVGQGNQPQHF. CDR3 DNA sequence: TGTGCCTGGAGTGTTGGACAGGGGAATCAGCCCCAGCATTTT.

This chain joins TRBV2 and TRBJ1-5; D remains unclear. CDR3 length: 15 amino acids. CDR1 is SNHLY, CDR2 FYNNEI, per germline. Trimming stripped 5 bases from V and 0 bases from J, with 11 bases between. The DNA of the CDR3 is TGTGCCAGCAGTAAGAGCCAAAGTAGCAATCAGCCCCAGCATTTT. This gives the protein CASSKSQSSNQPQHF.

This rearrangement joins TRBV7-6 to TRBJ2-7; a weak D match, TRBD2 (5 bases). This CDR3 region has 15 residues. The germline gives CDR1 SGHVS, CDR2 FNYEAQ. Trimming shortened V by 1 base and J by 3 bases, and 13 bases separated the two germline ends. The CDR3: CASSLDQAASYEQYF. The CDR3 DNA follows: TGTGCCAGCAGCTTAGATCAAGCGGCCAGCTACGAGCAGTACTTC.

This rearrangement joins TRBV29-1 to TRBJ2-2, with D uncertain. V lost 7 bases and J 6 bases, leaving 15 bases between the germline ends. The germline V gene encodes CDR1 SQVTM and CDR2 ANQGSEA. The CDR3 consists of 13 residues. The CDR3 coding sequence is TGCAGCGCCACTCTCCTGCGTTCCGGGGAGCTGTTTTTT. This gives the protein CSATLLRSGELFF.

In DNA form, the CDR3 reads TGTGCCAGCAGCTCCCTGGGGCAGGAAGCTTTCTTT. Encoded protein: CASSSLGQEAFF. The chain recombines TRBV11-2 with TRBJ1-1; D is perhaps TRBD1 (5 bases). Trimming took 4 bases from V and 8 from J, leaving 11 bases between them. There are 12 residues in the CDR3. Germline CDR1 is SGHAT and CDR2 is FQNNGV.